The 32 T cell receptor beta chains reported below all come from one sample, sequenced in a study of shared clonotypes between healthy human individuals. TCRdb's copy holds only in-frame clones and misses some; the assay was immunoSEQ multiplex PCR. The data contain some 2,400,000 clones, 90% to 96% of them singletons. Sequences were obtained from naive CD4+ T cells sorted from blood. The subset is: CD45RA+ positively selected. These receptors all come from a man younger than 30 in good health.

The chain is built from TRBV30 and TRBJ1-1; unclear D gene. V lost 2 bases, J lost 1 base, and 8 bases lay in between. The CDR3 consists of 13 residues. Germline assignment: CDR1 GTSNPN and CDR2 SVGIG (reference sequence). In DNA, the CDR3 is TGTGCCTGGAGTTTGCCCCCGAACACTGAAGCTTTCTTT. This codes for CAWSLPPNTEAFF. Full variable domain (outside the CDR3, taken from reference TRBV30 and TRBJ1-1): SQTIHQWPATLVQPVGSPLSLECTVEGTSNPNLYWYRQAAGRGLQLLFYSVGIGQISSEVPQNLSASRPQDRQFILSSKKLLLSDSGFYLCAWSLPPNTEAFFGQGTRLTVV.

V gene TRBV7-2 combines with J gene TRBJ1-2; D call uncertain. The CDR3 totals 16 residues. The germline V and J ends were trimmed by 2 bases and 4 bases, with 17 bases remaining between them. Per the germline V gene, CDR1 is SGHTA and CDR2 is FQGNSA. Here the CDR3 DNA reads TGTGCCAGCAGCTTACCCTTGGAGGACGCCGTCTATGGCTACACCTTC. The encoded protein is CASSLPLEDAVYGYTF.

The genes are TRBV5-4 and TRBJ2-3, with D possibly matching TRBD1 (7 bases). Germline V lookup: CDR1 SGHNT, CDR2 YYREEE (reference sequence). The V end lost 0 bases, the J end lost 5 bases, and 13 bases lay between the germline ends. The CDR3 runs to 15 residues. Here the CDR3 reads CASSLGGRGEDTQYF. The CDR3 DNA is TGTGCCAGCAGCTTGGGGGGCAGGGGGGAAGATACGCAGTATTTT. Filled out from reference TRBV5-4 and TRBJ2-3, the complete variable domain reads ETGVTQSPTHLIKTRGQQVTLRCSSQSGHNTVSWYQQALGQGPQFIFQYYREEENGRGNFPPRFSGLQFPNYSSELNVNALELDDSALYLCASSLGGRGEDTQYFGPGTRLTVL.

Details on this clone: This sample also contains other DNA sequences that code for the same CDR3. The V call is TRBV2, the J call TRBJ2-7; no reliable D call. The germline V gene has CDR1 SNHLY and CDR2 FYNNEI. The V and J ends lost 4 bases and 2 bases respectively, with 9 bases between them. The CDR3 extends over 13 amino acids. The CDR3 DNA follows: TGTGCCAGCAGTGTGGGTGGCACCTACGAGCAGTACTTC. Protein product: CASSVGGTYEQYF.

This chain joins TRBV5-1 and TRBJ1-3; D might be TRBD1 (5 bases). From germline, CDR1 is SGHRS and CDR2 YFSETQ. Trimming cost V 1 base and J 3 bases, with 11 bases left between them. This CDR3 is built from 15 residues. This chain's CDR3 is CASSLSQGGGNTIYF. The CDR3, as DNA: TGCGCCAGCAGCTTGAGCCAGGGTGGTGGAAACACCATATATTTT.

This chain connects TRBV6-5 to TRBJ2-3; D is unresolved. Looked up from germline, CDR1 is MNHEY and CDR2 is SVGAGI. The V gene lost 0 bases and the J gene lost 4 bases, with 11 bases spanning the gap. This CDR3 is built from 15 residues. This chain's CDR3 is CASSYSGLVADTQYF. CDR3 coding DNA: TGTGCCAGCAGTTACTCGGGCCTAGTTGCAGATACGCAGTATTTT.

The chain couples TRBV6-1 to TRBJ1-3, with D perhaps matching TRBD1 (6 bases). The CDR3 sequence is 15 residues long. With 8 bases removed from V and 0 bases from J, the gap between germline ends came to 14 bases. Per germline, CDR1 MNHNS and CDR2 SASEGT. The chain's CDR3 is CASGDRRNSGNTIYF. CDR3 DNA sequence: TGTGCCAGCGGAGACAGGAGAAACTCTGGAAACACCATATATTTT.

The rearrangement uses TRBV7-6 and TRBJ2-2, with D possibly TRBD1 on 6 matching bases. Germline lookup yields CDR1 SGHVS and CDR2 FNYEAQ. The CDR3 loop spans 16 amino acids. Trimming stripped 5 bases from V and 4 bases from J, with 17 bases between. The DNA for the CDR3 is TGTGCCAGCAGCCACCGGGACAACTTTCCCACCGGGGAGCTGTTTTTT. This gives the protein CASSHRDNFPTGELFF.

This sequence joins TRBV6-1 and TRBJ1-4, with D perhaps TRBD1 (5 bases). In germline, CDR1 is MNHNS, CDR2 SASEGT. The V end was cut by 4 bases, the J end by 7 bases, with 7 bases between. The CDR3 runs 12 residues. The CDR3 loop is CASSVGREKLFF. The CDR3 DNA reads TGTGCCAGCAGTGTGGGACGTGAAAAACTGTTTTTT.

The V gene is TRBV28, the J gene TRBJ2-7; D perhaps matches TRBD1 (5 bases). In germline, CDR1 is MDHEN, CDR2 SYDVKM. CDR3 length equals 16 residues. Trimming pared 6 bases from V and 0 bases from J, leaving 18 bases between. The CDR3 here is CASSSPWGSSSYEQYF. The CDR3 bases are TGTGCCAGCAGCAGCCCTTGGGGCTCAAGCTCCTACGAGCAGTACTTC.

The chain couples TRBV6-6 to TRBJ1-1; no clear D gene. CDR1 MNHNY and CDR2 SVGAGI come from the germline V gene (reference sequence). This CDR3 is built from 13 residues. V was trimmed by 2 bases and J by 3 bases, leaving 7 bases between them. In nucleotides, the CDR3 is TGTGCCAGCAGTTACACTTCAGACACTGAAGCTTTCTTT. It is translated as CASSYTSDTEAFF.

The chain is built from TRBV2 and TRBJ1-2; 8 positions match TRBD1. The V gene end was trimmed by 0 bases and the J gene end by 8 bases; junction bases not matched to a gene: 2. Germline V gene sequence: CDR1 SNHLY, CDR2 FYNNEI. The CDR3 length is 13 residues. The CDR3 loop reads CASSEATGEGYTF. The CDR3 DNA is TGTGCCAGCAGTGAAGCGACAGGGGAAGGCTACACCTTC.

The rearrangement links TRBV29-1 to TRBJ2-1; 11 nucleotides match TRBD2. Germline V gene lookup returns CDR1 SQVTM and CDR2 ANQGSEA. The V gene end was trimmed by 8 bases and the J gene end by 5 bases; junction bases not matched to a gene: 20. This CDR3 contains 18 residues. The CDR3 DNA is TGCAGCACTACACTAGCGGGAGTATTGATGAGTAGAAACAATGAGCAGTTCTTC. It codes for CSTTLAGVLMSRNNEQFF.

The J gene is TRBJ1-2, the V gene TRBV28; D is perhaps TRBD1 (5 bases). Looked up from germline, CDR1 is MDHEN and CDR2 is SYDVKM. The germline V and J ends were trimmed by 4 bases and 2 bases, with 17 bases remaining between them. The length of the CDR3 is 16 residues. In DNA form, the CDR3 reads TGTGCCAGCAGTTCCCCGCCCTTGGGACGGAACTATGGCTACACCTTC. It specifies CASSSPPLGRNYGYTF.

The chain uses TRBV5-1 and TRBJ1-2; no clear D. CDR3 length: 13 residues. CDR1 is SGHRS and CDR2 is YFSETQ in the germline V gene. V was pared by 0 bases and J by 4 bases, with 7 bases between. Written as DNA, the CDR3 is TGCGCCAGCAGCTTGGTCAACCCCTATGGCTACACCTTC. It encodes CASSLVNPYGYTF.

V gene TRBV5-1 combines with J gene TRBJ2-4; TRBD1 matches 7 bases. Germline assignment: CDR1 SGHRS and CDR2 YFSETQ. V lost 3 bases, J lost 2 bases, and 11 bases stayed unmatched. This CDR3 is 17 amino acids long. CDR3 amino acids: CASSSLGTDKPKNIQYF. The CDR3 DNA sequence: TGCGCCAGCAGCTCTCTCGGGACAGATAAACCCAAAAACATTCAGTACTTC.

The V call is TRBV5-1, the J call TRBJ2-7; no firm D call. V was clipped by 0 bases and J by 2 bases, with 12 bases between them. CDR3 length: 15 residues. In germline, CDR1 is SGHRS, CDR2 YFSETQ. Written as DNA, the CDR3 is TGCGCCAGCAGCTTGGGGCCACGGGTACCCTACGAGCAGTACTTC. This codes for CASSLGPRVPYEQYF.

The chain couples TRBV4-1 to TRBJ2-5; D perhaps matches TRBD1 (6 bases). Looked up from germline, CDR1 is MGHRA and CDR2 is YSYEKL. Trimming shortened V by 4 bases and J by 0 bases, and 24 bases separated the two germline ends. The CDR3 spans 19 residues. In DNA form, the CDR3 reads TGCGCCAGCAGCCTTAGTTTACAGGGTCGCTCTAAATACCAAGAGACCCAGTACTTC. Translating gives CASSLSLQGRSKYQETQYF.

This chain connects TRBV30 to TRBJ2-1, with 8 bases identical to TRBD1. The CDR3 contains 12 residues. Losses at the gene ends were 8 bases for V and 7 bases for J; bases not matched to a gene: 7. Germline V gene lookup returns CDR1 GTSNPN and CDR2 SVGIG (reference sequence). The CDR3 protein is CALPGQANEQFF. Written as DNA, the CDR3 is TGTGCCCTACCGGGACAGGCTAATGAGCAGTTCTTC.

As to this clone: Other DNA sequences from this sample encode an identical CDR3 as well. This rearrangement joins TRBV18 to TRBJ2-1; 7 nucleotides match TRBD2. Germline V gives CDR1 KGHSH, CDR2 LQKENI. Unmatched junction bases numbered 12, after V lost 0 bases and J lost 4 bases. This CDR3 contains 18 residues. The CDR3 protein is CASSPPTVGRATYNEQFF. The CDR3 coding sequence is TGTGCCAGCTCACCACCGACCGTAGGGAGGGCCACATACAATGAGCAGTTCTTC.

This clone was recorded once. V is TRBV9 and J is TRBJ2-3, with D possibly matching TRBD2 (6 bases). The CDR3 has 15 residues. V was cut by 0 bases and J by 3 bases, with 11 bases left in between. Germline V gene data show CDR1 as SGDLS and CDR2 as YYNGEE. For the CDR3, the DNA is TGTGCCAGCAGCGTAGGTGGGAGGCGTACAGATACGCAGTATTTT. It codes for CASSVGGRRTDTQYF.

The chain has TRBV5-1 and TRBJ1-6; possibly TRBD1 for D (6 bases). This CDR3 spans 15 amino acids. Germline assignment: CDR1 SGHRS and CDR2 YFSETQ. V dropped 0 bases and J dropped 10 bases, with 14 bases sitting between them. CDR3 loop: CASSLAEGGGSPLHF. As DNA, the CDR3 is TGCGCCAGCAGCTTGGCCGAGGGGGGCGGGTCACCCCTCCACTTT. The entire variable domain, with the rest obtained from reference TRBV5-1 and TRBJ1-6, is as follows: KAGVTQTPRYLIKTRGQQVTLSCSPISGHRSVSWYQQTPGQGLQFLFEYFSETQRNKGNFPGRFSGRQFSNSRSEMNVSTLELGDSALYLCASSLAEGGGSPLHFGNGTRLTVT.

A note on this clone: Other DNA sequences in the sample encode the same CDR3. The V gene is TRBV5-1, the J gene TRBJ2-5; the D gene is possibly TRBD1 (6 bases). The CDR3 runs to 13 residues. Trimming cost V 6 bases and J 0 bases, with 9 bases left between them. Germline CDR1 and CDR2: SGHRS and YFSETQ. The CDR3 bases are TGCGCCAGCACCAGGGGCTACCAAGAGACCCAGTACTTC. The encoded protein is CASTRGYQETQYF.

The gene calls are TRBV18 and TRBJ2-3, with 8 bases identical to TRBD1. In germline, CDR1 is KGHSH, CDR2 LQKENI. There are 16 residues in the CDR3. J lost 2 bases, V lost 6 bases, and 10 bases had no gene match. The CDR3 is CASSIGQGSYTDTQYF. CDR3 DNA: TGTGCCAGCTCCATTGGACAGGGATCCTACACAGATACGCAGTATTTT.

As to this clone: The identical CDR3 is also encoded by other nucleotide sequences in the sample. The rearrangement uses TRBV27 and TRBJ1-2; 11 bases map to TRBD1. CDR1 is MNHEY and CDR2 is SMNVEV in the germline V gene (reference sequence). V lost 6 bases and J lost 4; bases outside the gene matches: 4. This CDR3 has 14 residues. Here the CDR3 DNA reads TGTGCCAGCAGAGGGACAGGGGGTGGCTATGGCTACACCTTC. Protein sequence: CASRGTGGGYGYTF.

This clone appeared a single time. The same CDR3 is also encoded by other DNA sequences in this sample. The chain links TRBV5-1 to TRBJ2-3, with D possibly matching TRBD2 (5 bases). This CDR3 contains 14 residues. Germline V gives CDR1 SGHRS, CDR2 YFSETQ. Trimming removed 0 bases from V and 2 bases from J, with 7 bases in between. CDR3 DNA sequence: TGCGCCAGCAGCTTGGTAGCGATCACAGATACGCAGTATTTT. The encoded protein is CASSLVAITDTQYF.

The chain employs TRBV11-2 and TRBJ1-3; no reliable D call. Trimming removed 4 bases from V and 4 bases from J, with 11 bases in between. The CDR3 consists of 14 residues. Germline loops: CDR1 SGHAT, CDR2 FQNNGV. As DNA, the CDR3 is TGTGCCAGCAGCTCTCCCAGAGACGGAAACACCATATATTTT. Residues: CASSSPRDGNTIYF.

J is TRBJ1-4 and V is TRBV6-6; D gene unclear. The V end was cut by 1 base, the J end by 8 bases, with 11 bases between. The CDR3 is 14 amino acids. CDR1 is MNHNY and CDR2 is SVGAGI in the germline V gene (reference sequence). CDR3 in amino acids: CASSYYESNEKLFF. Here the CDR3 DNA reads TGTGCCAGCAGTTACTATGAGTCAAACGAAAAACTGTTTTTT.

This sequence joins TRBV5-1 and TRBJ2-3; tentatively, D is TRBD2 (6 bases). Germline CDR1 and CDR2: SGHRS and YFSETQ. This CDR3 is 18 amino acids long. V was shortened by 0 bases and J by 3 bases, with 20 bases between the two germline ends. As DNA, the CDR3 is TGCGCCAGCAGCTTGGAAGGGAGGAACGGGATAAGGACAGATACGCAGTATTTT. Amino acid sequence: CASSLEGRNGIRTDTQYF.

J is TRBJ2-7 and V is TRBV9; D might be TRBD2 (5 bases). The ends were cut back, 2 bases at V and 5 bases at J, with 14 bases in the middle. This CDR3 comprises 14 residues. CDR1 SGDLS and CDR2 YYNGEE come from the germline V gene. CDR3 coding DNA: TGTGCCAGCAGCGTCGGAGTCCCGGGAAACGAGCAGTACTTC. Translated: CASSVGVPGNEQYF.

The J gene is TRBJ1-3, the V gene TRBV30; D is perhaps TRBD1 (6 bases). V was trimmed by 3 bases and J by 3 bases, leaving 9 bases between them. Germline-derived CDR1 and CDR2 are GTSNPN and SVGIG (reference sequence). The CDR3 runs to 13 residues. The chain's CDR3 is CAWRQGFGNTIYF. For the CDR3, the DNA is TGTGCCTGGAGGCAGGGGTTTGGAAACACCATATATTTT.

The chain couples TRBV9 to TRBJ2-3, with D hard to call. This CDR3 contains 13 residues. Germline CDR1 and CDR2: SGDLS and YYNGEE. The V end lost 2 bases, the J end lost 2 bases, and 6 bases lay between the germline ends. DNA of the CDR3: TGTGCCAGCAGCGTCTCAATCACAGATACGCAGTATTTT. Residues: CASSVSITDTQYF. The full variable domain, completed using reference TRBV9 and TRBJ2-3, is DSGVTQTPKHLITATGQRVTLRCSPRSGDLSVYWYQQSLDQGLQFLIQYYNGEERAKGNILERFSAQQFPDLHSELNLSSLELGDSALYFCASSVSITDTQYFGPGTRLTVL.